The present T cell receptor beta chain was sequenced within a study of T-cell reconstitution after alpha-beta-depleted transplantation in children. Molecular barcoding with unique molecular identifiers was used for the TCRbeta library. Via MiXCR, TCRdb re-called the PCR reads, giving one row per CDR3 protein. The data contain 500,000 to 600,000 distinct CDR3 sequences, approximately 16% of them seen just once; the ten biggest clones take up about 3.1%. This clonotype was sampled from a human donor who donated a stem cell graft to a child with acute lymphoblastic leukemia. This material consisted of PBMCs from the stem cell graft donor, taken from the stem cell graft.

The CDR3 loop is CASSPQPFSSIQYF. CDR3 nucleotide sequence: TGTGCCAGCAGCCCACAGCCTTTCTCATCCATTCAGTACTTC. This chain links TRBV9 with TRBJ2-4; D not certain. Germline V gives CDR1 SGDLS, CDR2 YYNGEE. The CDR3 extends over 14 amino acids. With 4 bases removed from V and 9 bases from J, the gap between germline ends came to 17 bases.